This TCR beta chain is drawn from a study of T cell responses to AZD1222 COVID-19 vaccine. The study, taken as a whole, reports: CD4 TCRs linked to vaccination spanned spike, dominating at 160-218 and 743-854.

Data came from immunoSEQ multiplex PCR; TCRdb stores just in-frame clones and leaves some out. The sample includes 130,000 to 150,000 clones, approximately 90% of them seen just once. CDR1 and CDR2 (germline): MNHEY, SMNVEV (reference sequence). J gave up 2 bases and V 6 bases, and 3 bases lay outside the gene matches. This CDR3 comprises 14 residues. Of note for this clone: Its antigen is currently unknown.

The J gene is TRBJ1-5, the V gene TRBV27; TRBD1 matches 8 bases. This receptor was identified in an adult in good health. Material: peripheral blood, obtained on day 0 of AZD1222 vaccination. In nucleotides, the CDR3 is TGTGCCAGCAGAACAGGGGGAGGCAATCAGCCCCAGCATTTT. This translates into CASRTGGGNQPQHF.